This T cell receptor beta chain is drawn from a study of T-cell reconstitution after alpha-beta-depleted transplantation in children. Study-level findings and limits: Surviving recipient cells, namely T cells and thymic progenitors, were the source of high day-60 TCRbeta diversity in some patients. From newly produced T cells came most of the T-cell counts and diversity one year after transplant. Alpha-beta T cells present about two months after transplant were reported to originate from several hundred expanded graft clones.

Only a few counts were recorded for this clonotype. Its antigen remains unknown. V gave up 2 bases and J gave up 2 bases, with 17 bases separating them. Germline lookup yields CDR1 SGHRS and CDR2 YFSETQ. The CDR3 extends over 16 amino acids. The library targeted TCRbeta and was prepared with unique molecular identifiers. Using its own MiXCR run on the PCR reads, TCRdb lists one record per CDR3 protein. This sample carries 45,000 to 60,000 distinct CDR3 sequences, roughly 50% of them seen once, and the ten largest clones take less than 45%. The sequencing here drew on peripheral blood, taken before TCRalphabeta/CD19-depleted stem cell transplant. The chain employs TRBV5-1 and TRBJ2-7; a weak D match, TRBD1 (6 bases). The receptor was derived from a boy in the first two years of life with SCID, due to receive a stem cell transplant. CDR3 residues: CASSFETGTTTYEQYF. CDR3 coding DNA: TGCGCCAGCAGCTTTGAGACCGGGACAACTACCTACGAGCAGTACTTC.